This T cell receptor (beta chain) emerged from a study of monozygotic twins with inflammatory bowel disease (dated by TCRdb to the late 2010s). Some background on the complete study: The complete study included approximately 28 monozygotic twin pairs: 19 IBD-discordant Danish pairs and nine German pairs, of which four were IBD-concordant and five were IBD-discordant. Disease-associated traits were sought mainly through comparisons between IBD patients and their genetically identical healthy co-twins within discordant pairs. Each individual had, on average, about 151 000 unique TCRalpha sequences and 181 000 unique TCRbeta sequences available for analysis.

From each donor, an approximately 2.3 ml peripheral blood sample was collected into PAXgene tubes and kept at -80 degrees C. Without any T cell sorting, total RNA was extracted from whole blood using the PAXgene blood miRNA kit on an automated QIAcube. Peripheral blood from monozygotic twin pairs concordant or discordant for inflammatory bowel disease was subjected to deep TCRalpha and TCRbeta repertoire profiling with unique molecular barcoding. For every twin pair, smoking habits were documented, and each individual was categorised as a current, former or never smoker. On this clonotype itself: Its specific antigen is unknown.

The full study reports these points: A decrease in TCRbeta repertoire diversity, as measured by inverse Simpson index, was observed in IBD patients compared with their healthy co-twins. Fewer clonotypes were shared with other individuals by IBD patients than by healthy twins, most markedly in patients showing signs of disease activity. No single strong signal or clonotype linked to IBD turned up in the results, so the idea that one exists was not supported. Distinction between different T cell subtypes could not be achieved in the analysis. Because patients received different immunosuppressive treatments, the repertoires may have picked up extra background noise and variability between individuals. Concordant and discordant twins showed no difference in repertoire similarity, possibly because of limited statistical power.

CDR1 SEHNR and CDR2 FQNEAQ are derived from the germline V gene (reference sequence). The CDR3 measures 14 amino acids from cysteine to phenylalanine. The coding DNA is unavailable. The library was obtained by 5' RACE. Preparation of each TCR library used around 3.5 ug of total RNA. For each sample, cDNA synthesis was carried out in eight separate reactions using SMARTScribe reverse transcriptase. Unique molecular identifiers containing a 6-nucleotide sample barcode were introduced through template switching during cDNA synthesis. TCRalpha and TCRbeta cDNA was amplified by two nested PCRs of roughly 16 and 10 cycles, with bead purification after each PCR. Before amplification, the cDNA was treated with uracil DNA-glycosylase and purified using the QIAquick PCR purification kit. The second PCR added Illumina TruSeq-compatible adapters along with sample-specific barcodes. TapeStation and Qubit were used to check library quality and concentration, and 4.5 to 6 ng of each library was pooled. Sequencing of the pooled libraries was done on an Illumina HiSeq2500 single-index Rapid Run using custom sequencing primers and 2 x 100 bp reads. In the original analysis: MiGEC version 1.2.6 was used for UMI-based consensus assembly, which corrected PCR and sequencing errors. V(D)J alignment, clonotype assembly and CDR3 extraction were performed with MiXCR version 2.1.1. To normalise gene usage, clonotype sharing and MAIT/NKT TCR abundance, the top 1000, 10 000 and 20 000 clonotypes in each sample were analysed. Diversity was computed as the inverse Simpson index with the vegan R package after downsampling to 27 000 UMIs. Statistical testing used paired Mann-Whitney U tests on the discordant twin pairs and applied Benjamini-Hochberg correction for multiple testing. TCRdb reanalyzed the reads, keeping one entry per CDR3 protein sequence and omitting DNA. TCRdb, not the authors, supplied the V and J calls. The record for this sample contains approximately 300,000 distinct CDR3 sequences. The ten largest clonotypes hold approximately 5.9% of the sample.

The sample was blood. The TCR comes from a human donor with ulcerative colitis or Crohn's disease, or a healthy co-twin of an affected twin (not recorded which). The chain uses TRBV7-9 and TRBJ2-7; as DNA is missing, the TRBD2 call by TCRdb cannot be tested. Here the CDR3 is given as CASSLEGSLYEQYF.